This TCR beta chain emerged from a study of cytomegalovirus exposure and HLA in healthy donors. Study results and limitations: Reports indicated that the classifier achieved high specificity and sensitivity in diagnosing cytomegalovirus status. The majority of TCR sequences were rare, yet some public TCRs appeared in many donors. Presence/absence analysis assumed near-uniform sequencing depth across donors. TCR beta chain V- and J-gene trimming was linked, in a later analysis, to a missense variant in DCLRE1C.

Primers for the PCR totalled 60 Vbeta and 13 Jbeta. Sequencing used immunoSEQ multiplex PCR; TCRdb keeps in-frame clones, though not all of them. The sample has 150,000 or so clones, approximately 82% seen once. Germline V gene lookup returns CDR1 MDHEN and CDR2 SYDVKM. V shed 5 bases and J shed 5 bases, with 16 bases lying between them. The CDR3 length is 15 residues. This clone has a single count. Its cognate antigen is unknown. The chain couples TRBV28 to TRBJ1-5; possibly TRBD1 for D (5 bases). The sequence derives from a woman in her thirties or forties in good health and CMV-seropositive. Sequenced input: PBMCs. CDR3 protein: CASSAPDKGDQPQHF. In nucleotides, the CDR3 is TGTGCCAGCAGTGCGCCGGACAAAGGGGATCAGCCCCAGCATTTT.